The clone carrying this TCR beta chain has only one observation. The sample originates from a study of blood T cell repertoires in COVID-19. Study at large: PBMCs, B-cell-depleted T cells, or T cells provided the cDNA or gDNA that made up the material.

The V and J ends lost 6 bases and 3 bases, in that order; junction bases with no gene match: 9. Germline V gene sequence: CDR1 MNHEY, CDR2 SVGAGI. This CDR3 has 15 amino acids. In the authors' methods: Estimates of nucleated cell counts were drawn from the amplification of reference gene primers. Clones were sequenced by immunoSEQ multiplex PCR, and TCRdb holds only the in-frame ones, with some missing. Clonal size and the V and J genes are those of that table, whereas D and trimming came from the DNA. Of roughly 240,000 clones listed, roughly four fifths are singletons. This clonotype originated in a woman in her 70s with acute or convalescent COVID-19. This sequence joins TRBV6-5 and TRBJ2-5; the match to TRBD1 covers 8 bases. The sample consisted of peripheral blood. The CDR3 DNA follows: TGTGCCAGCAGCTGGAACAGGGGGACCAAAGAGACCCAGTACTTC. Translating gives CASSWNRGTKETQYF.